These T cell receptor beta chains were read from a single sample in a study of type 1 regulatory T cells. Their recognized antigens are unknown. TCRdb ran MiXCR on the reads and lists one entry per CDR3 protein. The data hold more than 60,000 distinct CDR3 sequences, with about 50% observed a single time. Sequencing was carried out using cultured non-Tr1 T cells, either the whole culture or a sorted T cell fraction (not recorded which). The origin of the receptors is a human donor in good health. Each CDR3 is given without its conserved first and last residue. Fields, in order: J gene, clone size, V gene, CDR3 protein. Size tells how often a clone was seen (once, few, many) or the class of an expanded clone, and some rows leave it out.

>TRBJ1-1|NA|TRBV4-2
ASSQGPGQANTEAF
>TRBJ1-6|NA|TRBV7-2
ASSLGRGADSPLH
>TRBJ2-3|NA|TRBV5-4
ASSFEGGASTDTQY
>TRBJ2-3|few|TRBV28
ASSWQGNTDTQY
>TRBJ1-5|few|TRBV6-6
ASTDRVGQPQH
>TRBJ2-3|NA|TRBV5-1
ASSPGRRSTDTQY
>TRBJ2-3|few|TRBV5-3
ARSADWEVTDTQY
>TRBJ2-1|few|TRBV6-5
ASSPQGAGYNEQF
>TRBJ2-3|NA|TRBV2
ASGVERGTTYTDTQY
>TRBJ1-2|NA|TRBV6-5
ASSYGGLSSGYT
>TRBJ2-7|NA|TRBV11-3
ASSLDIKGGSNEQY
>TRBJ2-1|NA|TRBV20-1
SARAPGQGANEQF
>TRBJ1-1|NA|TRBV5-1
ASPFRHTEAF
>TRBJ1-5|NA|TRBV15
ATSRDYSGRNQPQH
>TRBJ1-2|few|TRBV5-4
ASSLGALRTGYGYT
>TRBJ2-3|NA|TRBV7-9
ASSDGATDTQY